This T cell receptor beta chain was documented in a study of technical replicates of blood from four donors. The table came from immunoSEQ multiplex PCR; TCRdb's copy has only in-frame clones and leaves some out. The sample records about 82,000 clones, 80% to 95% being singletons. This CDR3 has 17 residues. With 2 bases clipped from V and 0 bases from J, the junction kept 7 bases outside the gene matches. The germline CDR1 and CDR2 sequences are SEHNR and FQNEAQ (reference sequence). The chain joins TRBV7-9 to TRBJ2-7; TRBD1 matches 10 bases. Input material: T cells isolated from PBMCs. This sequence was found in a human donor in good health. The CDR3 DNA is TGTGCCAGCAGCTTATCTGGTGGGACAGGGGTCTCCTACGAGCAGTACTTC. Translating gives CASSLSGGTGVSYEQYF. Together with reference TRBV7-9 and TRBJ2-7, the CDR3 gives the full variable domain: DTGVSQNPRHKITKRGQNVTFRCDPISEHNRLYWYRQTLGQGPEFLTYFQNEAQLEKSRLLSDRFSAERPKGSFSTLEIQRTEQGDSAMYLCASSLSGGTGVSYEQYFGPGTRLTVT.